This entry describes one TCR beta chain. PCR was performed using 60 Vbeta and 13 Jbeta primers. The protocol was immunoSEQ multiplex PCR, while the TCRdb copy is restricted to in-frame clones and leaves out a portion. The sample records approximately 200,000 clones, 70% to 75% being singletons. The sample originates from a study of cytomegalovirus exposure and HLA in healthy donors. Study information: Of the donors genotyped, several hundred in all, less than 90% fell in the Caucasian-associated ancestry cluster.

This CDR3 comprises 14 residues. The ends lost 5 bases at V and 5 bases at J; junction bases unmatched: 6. Germline assignment: CDR1 PRHDT and CDR2 FYEKMQ (reference sequence). The sequence was obtained from a young woman in good health and CMV-seropositive. The sample comprised PBMCs. This chain connects TRBV13 to TRBJ1-1, with 9 bases that match TRBD1. The CDR3 bases are TGTGCCAGCAGCGTGGGACAGGGAGGGACTGAAGCTTTCTTT. Translating gives CASSVGQGGTEAFF.